These T cell receptor beta chains were read from a single sample in a study of T cells after yellow fever vaccination. Via MiXCR, TCRdb re-called the 5' RACE reads, giving one row per CDR3 protein. The table includes 620,000 or so distinct CDR3 sequences, around a sixth detected once. Sample: PBMCs, taken 5 days after the first yellow fever vaccination. These TCRs come from a man between 18 and 29 years old who received the YFV17D yellow fever vaccine. CDR3s include the opening cysteine and the closing phenylalanine or tryptophan.

cdr3_aa j_call v_call
CASGTGNRARQFF TRBJ2-1 TRBV12-5
CASSFGGKTNISF TRBJ2-5 TRBV12-3/TRBV12-4
CASSLRGPRGFF TRBJ1-1 TRBV11-3
CASSYPGLGIDEQFF TRBJ2-1 TRBV6-5
CASSFGQLNEQFF TRBJ2-1 TRBV7-2
CASRRTGANNEQFF TRBJ2-1 TRBV6-1
CSASPLTRSNTGELFF TRBJ2-2 TRBV20-1
CASSSYVEYGYTF TRBJ1-2 TRBV7-2
CAISVTGTSGTGELFF TRBJ2-2 TRBV10-3
CASSMATNSGNTIYF TRBJ1-3 TRBV19
CSARRQGFNSPLHF TRBJ1-6 TRBV20-1
CATWTGGPDTQYF TRBJ2-3 TRBV7-9